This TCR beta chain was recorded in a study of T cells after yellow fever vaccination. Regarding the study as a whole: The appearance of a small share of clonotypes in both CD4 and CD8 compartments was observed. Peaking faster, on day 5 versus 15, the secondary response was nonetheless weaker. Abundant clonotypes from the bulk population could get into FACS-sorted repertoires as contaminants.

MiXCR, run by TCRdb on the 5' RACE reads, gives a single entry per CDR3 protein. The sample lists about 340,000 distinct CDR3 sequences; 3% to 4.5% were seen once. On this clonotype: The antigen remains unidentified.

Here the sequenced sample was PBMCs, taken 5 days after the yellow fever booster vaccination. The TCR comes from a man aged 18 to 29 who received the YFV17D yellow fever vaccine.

DNA of the CDR3: TGCGCCAGCAGCCAAGTGGGCGCGGGTGAGACCGGGGAGCTGTTTTTT. As protein: CASSQVGAGETGELFF. The rearrangement links TRBV4-1 to TRBJ2-2; the D gene is possibly TRBD2 (5 bases). Per germline, CDR1 MGHRA and CDR2 YSYEKL. The CDR3 is 16 residues long. Between the trimmed V and J ends, which lost 1 base and 5 bases, there was a span of 14 bases.